Listed here are 8 T cell receptor beta chains from one sample, sequenced in a study of T-cell reconstitution after alpha-beta-depleted transplantation in children. Unique molecular identifiers were incorporated into the prepared TCRbeta library. TCRdb passed the PCR reads through MiXCR, listing each CDR3 protein once. The data show some 310,000 distinct CDR3 sequences, with approximately 20% seen just once and roughly 11% held by the top ten. Sequences were derived from PBMCs, mostly from graft donor cells, sampled 180 days after TCRalphabeta/CD19-depleted stem cell transplant. The receptors derive from a male patient under 18 who had a stem cell transplant for acute lymphoblastic leukemia, so the T cells may come from the graft donor.

This clonotype was observed a single time. Here the CDR3 DNA reads TGTGCCACCAGTGATCTGGGGCTAGCGGAAAACACCGGGGAGCTGTTTTTT. Its protein product is CATSDLGLAENTGELFF. The chain has TRBV24-1 and TRBJ2-2, with 7 bases matching TRBD2. J was trimmed by 2 bases and V by 3 bases; bases with no gene match: 8. The CDR3 length is 17 residues. The germline gives CDR1 KGHDR, CDR2 SFDVKD.

The chain joins TRBV7-9 to TRBJ1-1; D is possibly TRBD1 (6 bases). The germline gives CDR1 SEHNR, CDR2 FQNEAQ (reference sequence). The CDR3 consists of 14 residues. The V end was cut by 1 base, the J end by 1 base, with 7 bases between. CDR3 coding DNA: TGTGCCAGCAGCTTAGACAGGGCGAACACTGAAGCTTTCTTT. This gives the protein CASSLDRANTEAFF. Full variable domain (remainder filled in from reference TRBV7-9 and TRBJ1-1): DTGVSQNPRHKITKRGQNVTFRCDPISEHNRLYWYRQTLGQGPEFLTYFQNEAQLEKSRLLSDRFSAERPKGSFSTLEIQRTEQGDSAMYLCASSLDRANTEAFFGQGTRLTVV.

The CDR3 DNA reads as TGTGCCAGCAGTTACACGAACAGGGGCCACGAGCAGTACTTC. Translation: CASSYTNRGHEQYF. The chain employs TRBV6-2 or TRBV6-3 and TRBJ2-7, with 7 positions matching TRBD1. Germline CDR1 is MNHEY and CDR2 is SVGEGT. There are 14 residues in the CDR3. V lost 2 bases and J lost 5; bases outside the gene matches: 6.

CDR3 loop: CASSVVPGSETQYF. CDR3 nucleotide sequence: TGTGCCAGCAGCGTAGTCCCAGGGAGCGAGACCCAGTACTTC. This sequence joins TRBV9 and TRBJ2-5; D is perhaps TRBD1 or TRBD2 (5 bases each). V was cut by 0 bases and J by 5 bases, with 11 bases left in between. The CDR3 has 14 residues. CDR1 SGDLS and CDR2 YYNGEE come from the germline V gene.

The rearrangement uses TRBV6-5 and TRBJ2-3; possible D gene TRBD1, 5 bases. Between the trimmed V and J ends, which lost 4 bases and 1 base, there was a span of 15 bases. The CDR3 has 16 residues. Germline CDR1 MNHEY, CDR2 SVGAGI. CDR3 in amino acids: CASSFLQGLGTDTQYF. The CDR3 DNA reads TGTGCCAGCAGTTTTCTTCAGGGATTGGGCACAGATACGCAGTATTTT.

CDR3 region: CASSLKWAEYEKLFF. CDR3 DNA: TGTGCCAGCAGTTTAAAGTGGGCAGAATATGAAAAACTGTTTTTT. The gene calls are TRBV28 and TRBJ1-4, with D hard to call. Germline V lookup: CDR1 MDHEN, CDR2 SYDVKM. Between the trimmed V and J ends, which lost 2 bases and 6 bases, there was a span of 13 bases. This CDR3 has 15 amino acids.

This clonotype was recorded a few times. The rearrangement links TRBV5-1 to TRBJ2-7, with D possibly being TRBD2 (6 bases). Germline V gene lookup returns CDR1 SGHRS and CDR2 YFSETQ. This CDR3 is built from 15 residues. V was cut by 2 bases and J by 2 bases, with 14 bases left in between. Here the CDR3 reads CASSFALANPYEQYF. As DNA, the CDR3 is TGCGCCAGCAGCTTCGCTCTAGCGAACCCCTACGAGCAGTACTTC.

The chain has TRBV15 and TRBJ2-1; maybe TRBD1 (5 bases). Per germline, CDR1 LNHNV and CDR2 YYDKDF (reference sequence). The CDR3 contains 14 residues. V lost 0 bases, J lost 9 bases, and 12 bases lay in between. CDR3 in DNA: TGTGCCACCAGCAGAGATACAGGTGAACCTGAGCAGTTCTTC. This codes for CATSRDTGEPEQFF.